These 17 T cell receptor beta chains were sequenced from one sample in a study of cytomegalovirus exposure and HLA in healthy donors. Amplification used 60 Vbeta primers and 13 Jbeta primers. The method was immunoSEQ multiplex PCR; TCRdb's version includes in-frame clones alone and lacks a portion of them. The sample holds 150,000 to 200,000 clones; 80% to 85% are singletons and the top ten take roughly 2.1%. The sample was PBMCs. These receptors all stem from a man between 18 and 29 years old in good health and CMV-seronegative.

This chain links TRBV15 with TRBJ2-7; TRBD2 is a possible D gene (6 bases). The CDR3 covers 15 residues. V lost 4 bases and J lost 5, with 18 bases in between. Germline CDR1 and CDR2: LNHNV and YYDKDF (reference sequence). The CDR3 DNA is TGTGCCACCAGCACGCGAGCGGGTCGGATCAACGAGCAGTACTTC. Encoded protein: CATSTRAGRINEQYF.

The chain uses TRBV10-3 and TRBJ2-1, with D maybe TRBD1 (6 bases). CDR1 ENHRY and CDR2 SYGVKD come from the germline V gene. The CDR3 sequence is 14 residues long. Trimming left V 8 bases short and J 1 base short, with 12 bases between. For the CDR3, the DNA is TGTGCCATCTCCGCAGGGGAGTCCTACAATGAGCAGTTCTTC. Its translation is CAISAGESYNEQFF.

This clone was seen once. V and J are TRBV14 and TRBJ2-3; tentative D call: TRBD2 (7 bases). The germline V gene encodes CDR1 SGHDN and CDR2 FVKESK. V lost 4 bases and J lost 7, with 27 bases in between. The CDR3 has 18 residues. The CDR3 DNA is TGTGCCAGCAGCCCTCGCCTGTGGCGGGAGACCGGGGGGCATACGCAGTATTTT. Residues: CASSPRLWRETGGHTQYF.

The chain combines TRBV4-1 with TRBJ1-4; D is unresolved. CDR1 and CDR2 from the germline V gene are MGHRA and YSYEKL. The CDR3 spans 15 residues. Trimming pared 3 bases from V and 7 bases from J, leaving 15 bases between. The CDR3 protein is CASSQSSQRGEKLFF. Written as DNA, the CDR3 is TGCGCCAGCAGCCAGTCGTCTCAGCGAGGTGAAAAACTGTTTTTT.

The chain has TRBV9 and TRBJ2-2; the D gene is possibly TRBD2 (7 bases). The CDR3 is 14 amino acids. Germline V gene sequence: CDR1 SGDLS, CDR2 YYNGEE. V was shortened by 1 base and J by 5 bases, with 9 bases between the two germline ends. The CDR3 protein is CASSVKGGTGELFF. In DNA, the CDR3 is TGTGCCAGCAGCGTAAAGGGGGGGACCGGGGAGCTGTTTTTT.

The chain has TRBV11-3 and TRBJ2-1, with D perhaps matching TRBD1 (6 bases). V was trimmed by 6 bases and J by 5 bases, leaving 14 bases between them. There are 14 residues in the CDR3. Germline CDR1 and CDR2: SGHNT and YENEEA. As DNA, the CDR3 is TGTGCCAGCAGTCTTCGCCGGGACAACAATGAGCAGTTCTTC. Protein sequence: CASSLRRDNNEQFF.

The chain couples TRBV18 to TRBJ2-1; tentative D call: TRBD2 (7 bases). The germline V and J ends were trimmed by 7 bases and 10 bases, with 26 bases remaining between them. The V gene's germline CDR1 is KGHSH and CDR2 LQKENI. This CDR3 region has 16 residues. CDR3 nucleotide sequence: TGTGCCAGCTTTACCGGGGGGACACAACTTAAGGGGGAGCAGTTCTTC. Amino acids: CASFTGGTQLKGEQFF.

The chain is built from TRBV11-3 and TRBJ2-2; TRBD2 matches at 13 bases. Trimming cost V 5 bases and J 6 bases; bases outside gene matches: 12. CDR1 SGHNT and CDR2 YENEEA come from the germline V gene. This CDR3 has 18 amino acids. CDR3 coding DNA: TGTGCCAGCAGCCCTCGACTAGCGGGAGGTGGGATACCCGGGGAGCTGTTTTTT. Its protein product is CASSPRLAGGGIPGELFF.

This clone appeared once. The chain joins TRBV28 to TRBJ1-2; D unresolved. CDR3 length equals 16 residues. Germline loops: CDR1 MDHEN, CDR2 SYDVKM. Between the trimmed V and J ends, which lost 1 base and 5 bases, there was a span of 17 bases. The chain's CDR3 is CASSLSYRVLPYGYTF. CDR3 nucleotide sequence: TGTGCCAGCAGTTTATCCTACCGGGTTCTTCCATATGGCTACACCTTC.

This clone turned up a few times. This rearrangement joins TRBV2 to TRBJ1-4; tentatively, D is TRBD1 (6 bases). CDR3 length equals 15 residues. CDR1 and CDR2 from the germline V gene are SNHLY and FYNNEI. Trimming pared 3 bases from V and 7 bases from J, leaving 15 bases between. Here the CDR3 DNA reads TGTGCCAGCAGTGATACAGGGCGGAGAACTGAAAAACTGTTTTTT. This codes for CASSDTGRRTEKLFF.

DNA for the CDR3: TGTGCCAGCAGCTCCCCCTCCGGGGAGTGGGGAGAGACCCAGTACTTC. Its protein product is CASSSPSGEWGETQYF. The rearrangement joins TRBV5-4 to TRBJ2-5; possibly TRBD2 for D (5 bases). Germline loops: CDR1 SGHNT, CDR2 YYREEE (reference sequence). V dropped 3 bases and J dropped 4 bases, with 19 bases sitting between them. The CDR3 runs 16 residues. Full variable domain (outside the CDR3, taken from reference TRBV5-4 and TRBJ2-5): ETGVTQSPTHLIKTRGQQVTLRCSSQSGHNTVSWYQQALGQGPQFIFQYYREEENGRGNFPPRFSGLQFPNYSSELNVNALELDDSALYLCASSSPSGEWGETQYFGPGTRLLVL.

The V gene is TRBV6-5, the J gene TRBJ2-6; a possible D gene is TRBD2 (5 bases). Trimming removed 5 bases at V and 15 bases at J, with 17 bases between. The CDR3 contains 13 residues. The germline V gene encodes CDR1 MNHEY and CDR2 SVGAGI. CDR3 sequence reads: CASSRGSRSALTF. CDR3 nucleotides: TGTGCCAGCAGTCGGGGATCACGAAGCGCCCTGACTTTC.

The chain joins TRBV19 to TRBJ2-1; 8 nucleotides align to TRBD2. In germline, CDR1 is LNHDA, CDR2 SQIVND (reference sequence). This CDR3 spans 16 amino acids. V trimming: 4 bases; J trimming: 6 bases; junction bases outside the gene matches: 11. CDR3 DNA: TGTGCCAGTAGTACCCTCGGGGCGGGGGGCCTCAATGAGCAGTTCTTC. Translating gives CASSTLGAGGLNEQFF.

This CDR3 is CASSPRLAGAGETQYF. The DNA of the CDR3 is TGTGCCAGCAGCCCGCGACTAGCGGGGGCTGGCGAGACCCAGTACTTC. This chain joins TRBV11-2 and TRBJ2-5; 12 bases match TRBD2. Germline values: CDR1 SGHAT, CDR2 FQNNGV. V lost 5 bases to trimming and J lost 5 bases; unmatched junction nucleotides: 9. This CDR3 has 16 amino acids.

CDR3 nucleotide sequence: TGTGCCAGCAGTGAAGAGGGGGACACTGAAGCTTTCTTT. Protein product: CASSEEGDTEAFF. The chain uses TRBV6-1 and TRBJ1-1; TRBD1 is a possible D gene (6 bases). Germline CDR1 is MNHNS and CDR2 is SASEGT. This CDR3 contains 13 residues. Trimming left V 1 base short and J 3 bases short, with 6 bases between.

The chain recombines TRBV19 with TRBJ1-1; the match to TRBD1 covers 9 bases. Germline loops: CDR1 LNHDA, CDR2 SQIVND (reference sequence). V was pared by 5 bases and J by 1 base, with 20 bases of the junction left unmatched. There are 20 residues in the CDR3. For the CDR3, the DNA is TGTGCCAGTAGTCCGGACAGGGGCCGATCAATGCGGAGGCCGAACACTGAAGCTTTCTTT. This translates into CASSPDRGRSMRRPNTEAFF.

The V gene is TRBV7-4, the J gene TRBJ1-1, with D unclear. CDR1 and CDR2 (germline): SGHVT, SQSDAQ. Trimming left V 5 bases short and J 8 bases short, with 15 bases between. The CDR3 loop spans 13 amino acids. CDR3 bases: TGTGCCAGCAGCGGACTGGGGAAAGGGGAAGCTTTCTTT. The encoded protein is CASSGLGKGEAFF. The variable domain in full, completed from reference TRBV7-4 and TRBJ1-1, reads GAGVSQSPRYKVAKRGRDVALRCDSISGHVTLYWYRQTLGQGSEVLTYSQSDAQRDKSGRPSGRFSAERPERSVSTLKIQRTEQGDSAVYLCASSGLGKGEAFFGQGTRLTVV.